This T cell receptor (beta chain) was retrieved from a study of OX40 agonist ivuxolimab in advanced cancers. Note on this clone: The antigen is not known.

CDR1 and CDR2 from the germline V gene are MDHEN and SYDVKM. The CDR3 runs to 12 residues. V lost 4 bases and J lost 9, with 13 bases in between. The protocol was immunoSEQ multiplex PCR, while the TCRdb copy is restricted to in-frame clones and leaves out a portion. The sample gives about 70,000 clones, around nine tenths of which show up once; 4.8% is in the top ten. General observations from the study: Partial responders at 0.1-3.0 mg/kg had among the lowest clonal expansion.

The receptor was isolated from an adult with an advanced solid tumor such as melanoma, head and neck, liver or kidney cancer. The sequenced sample was CD4+ or CD8+ T cells sorted from blood, obtained in a trial of the OX40 agonist ivuxolimab. This chain connects TRBV28 to TRBJ2-7; D remains unclear. CDR3 nucleotides: TGTGCCAGCAGTTCTCCTAGAGCTTGGCAGTACTTC. Protein: CASSSPRAWQYF.